The T cell receptor (beta chain) described here comes from a study of OX40 agonist ivuxolimab in advanced cancers. The wider study: Ivuxolimab was delivered to patients intravenously every 2 weeks at doses spanning 0.01 to 10 mg/kg. Study outcomes and limitations: Clonal expansion in partial responders at 0.1-3.0 mg/kg ranked among the lowest. The antigen specificity of the peripheral T cells (those that were expanded) was not determined.

A word on this clone: The antigen remains unidentified.

The CDR3 has 18 amino acids. V lost 5 bases and J lost 4; bases outside the gene matches: 14. Germline assignment: CDR1 SGHRS and CDR2 YFSETQ. Generated by immunoSEQ multiplex PCR, the TCRdb table keeps only in-frame clones and is missing some. The sample lists about 62,000 clones, 87% occurring once. This clonotype originated in an adult with an advanced solid tumor such as melanoma, head and neck, liver or kidney cancer. This specimen was CD4+ or CD8+ T cells sorted from blood, taken in a trial of the OX40 agonist ivuxolimab. The chain joins TRBV5-1 to TRBJ2-5; 13 nucleotides agree with TRBD2. The CDR3 region has the DNA TGCGCCAGCAGGCCTACTGAAGGACTAGCGGGAGCCAGAGAGACCCAGTACTTC. Amino acid sequence: CASRPTEGLAGARETQYF.